This TCR beta chain was identified in a study of shared T cell receptors in the human thymus. Data came from immunoSEQ multiplex PCR; TCRdb stores just in-frame clones and leaves some out. The data show about 610,000 clones, more than 75% seen once. This CDR3 spans 15 amino acids. Germline lookup yields CDR1 SGHRS and CDR2 YFSETQ. After removal of 3 bases from V and 2 bases from J, the junction contained 6 bases not matched to a gene. This sample also belongs to another study, concerning human thymus T cells.

This sequence joins TRBV5-1 and TRBJ2-5; 8 nucleotides line up with TRBD2. The specimen was thymocytes. The clonotype originates from a boy in the first two years of life with a congenital heart defect. CDR3: CASSWGLGGQETQYF. CDR3 DNA sequence: TGCGCCAGCAGCTGGGGACTAGGTGGACAAGAGACCCAGTACTTC.